This note documents a single T cell receptor (beta chain) sequence. The antigen remains undetermined. These data belong to a study of shared clonotypes between healthy human individuals. Study outcomes and limitations: In having few donors, the study represented limited genetic and exposure-history diversity. Relative to memory subsets, naive subsets generally showed larger estimated richness.

Assay runs were performed at deep level. How the authors handled the data: Owing to the provision of junction-only sequences devoid of quality scores by immunoSEQ, filtering differed. Sequencing was performed with immunoSEQ multiplex PCR; in TCRdb, only in-frame clones are kept and a portion is missing. The V and J calls and clone size were taken over from that table, and D and trimming were inferred from the DNA. The sample holds some 550,000 clones, roughly 97% seen once. Deletions cut 2 bases from V and 2 bases from J, with 6 bases between. CDR1 and CDR2 (germline): MDHEN, SYDVKM. CDR3 length: 13 amino acids.

The sample consisted of naive CD4+ T cells sorted from blood. Described subset: CD45RA+ positively selected. V gene TRBV28 combines with J gene TRBJ1-2; D is unresolved. This TCR was sampled from a woman in her 30s in good health. CDR3 nucleotide sequence: TGTGCCAGCAGTTTAAAATCGAACTATGGCTACACCTTC. Protein product: CASSLKSNYGYTF.